This is a list of T cell receptor beta chains from one sample in a study of molecular identifiers for immune sequencing clone quantification. TCRdb called the PCR reads again in MiXCR, with one record for every CDR3 protein. The table includes around 470,000 distinct CDR3 sequences, about 20% detected once. Sequencing was done on a sample of naive CD8+ T cells from blood, with Jurkat cell RNA spiked in. The source is a human donor in good health. Some libraries in this study had Jurkat cell RNA spiked in. Both conserved end residues are part of each CDR3. A D gene is named only where the DNA matches it firmly. Size values are once, few and many counts, or a class for expanded clones, and some rows have none.

CDR3,DNA,size,D,J,V
CASSLARTGGGTEAFF,TGTGCCAGCAGCTTAGCGAGGACAGGGGGCGGCACTGAAGCTTTCTTT,many,TRBD1,TRBJ1-1,TRBV7-9
CASSLEGAPQHF,TGTGCCAGCAGCTTAGAGGGTGCGCCCCAGCATTTT,many,-,TRBJ1-5,TRBV7-9
CASLGNDNEQYF,TGTGCCAGCCTCGGGAACGACAACGAGCAGTACTTC,-,-,TRBJ2-7,TRBV10-3
CASSYSWGGYKNTEAFF,TGTGCCAGCAGTTACTCGTGGGGGGGGTATAAGAACACTGAAGCTTTCTTT,-,-,TRBJ1-1,TRBV6-5
CASSQDVRGTVDTQYF,TGCGCCAGCAGCCAAGATGTACGGGGAACGGTAGATACGCAGTATTTT,few,-,TRBJ2-3,TRBV4-3
CASSQAGGNTEAFF,TGTGCCAGCAGCCAAGCGGGGGGCAACACTGAAGCTTTCTTT,-,-,TRBJ1-1,TRBV14
CSVEGLAGIRSSYNEQFF,TGCAGCGTTGAAGGACTAGCGGGAATAAGATCGTCCTACAATGAGCAGTTCTTC,few,TRBD2,TRBJ2-1,TRBV29-1
CASSSSTETQYF,TGTGCCAGCAGCTCCTCCACGGAGACCCAGTACTTC,-,-,TRBJ2-5,TRBV7-9
CASSQGQGAAEQFF,TGCGCCAGCAGCCAAGGACAGGGGGCTGCTGAGCAGTTCTTC,-,TRBD1,TRBJ2-1,TRBV4-1
CASSLAGSQENIQYF,TGTGCCAGCAGCTTGGCAGGTAGCCAAGAAAACATTCAGTACTTC,many,-,TRBJ2-4,TRBV5-5
CASSQDPGRRETQYF,TGCGCCAGCAGCCAAGACCCAGGGCGCAGGGAGACCCAGTACTTC,few,-,TRBJ2-5,TRBV4-1
CASSFPGLRVYEQYF,TGTGCCAGCAGCTTCCCGGGGCTAAGGGTCTACGAGCAGTACTTC,-,-,TRBJ2-7,TRBV7-2
CASSQGYGMNTEAFF,TGTGCCAGCAGCCAAGGGTACGGGATGAACACTGAAGCTTTCTTT,few,-,TRBJ1-1,TRBV4-2
CASSMGVGQPQHF,TGTGCCAGTAGTATGGGTGTGGGTCAGCCCCAGCATTTT,-,-,TRBJ1-5,TRBV19
CAWSVRTDTQYF,TGTGCCTGGAGTGTAAGGACAGATACGCAGTATTTT,-,-,TRBJ2-3,TRBV30
CASSPPARNTGELFF,TGTGCCAGCTCACCACCGGCAAGGAACACCGGGGAGCTGTTTTTT,few,-,TRBJ2-2,TRBV18
CASSLYSAFTDTQYF,TGCGCCAGCAGCTTGTACTCAGCTTTCACAGATACGCAGTATTTT,-,-,TRBJ2-3,TRBV5-1
CASSPRQGEETQYF,TGTGCCAGCAGCCCCCGACAGGGGGAAGAGACCCAGTACTTC,many,TRBD1,TRBJ2-5,TRBV7-8
CASGLGVGMNTEAFF,TGTGCCAGCGGCTTAGGGGTAGGGATGAACACTGAAGCTTTCTTT,few,-,TRBJ1-1,TRBV7-9
CASRGVRVYEQYF,TGTGCCAGCAGGGGCGTTCGGGTGTACGAGCAGTACTTC,few,-,TRBJ2-7,TRBV3-1
CASSLSGTNTDTQYF,TGTGCCAGCAGTCTTAGCGGGACCAACACAGATACGCAGTATTTT,many,TRBD2,TRBJ2-3,TRBV7-9
CSVEDGGGVSYGYTF,TGCAGCGTTGAAGATGGCGGGGGAGTCAGCTATGGCTACACCTTC,few,-,TRBJ1-2,TRBV29-1
CASSQDRTVRDTEAFF,TGCGCCAGCAGCCAAGATCGGACAGTCCGGGACACTGAAGCTTTCTTT,many,-,TRBJ1-1,TRBV4-3
CASTEAGWNTEAFF,TGTGCCAGCACCGAGGCAGGGTGGAACACTGAAGCTTTCTTT,many,-,TRBJ1-1,TRBV12-3/TRBV12-4
CASSGANSYNEQFF,TGTGCCAGCAGTGGCGCGAACTCCTACAATGAGCAGTTCTTC,few,-,TRBJ2-1,TRBV2
CASSLFNEKLFF,TGTGCCAGCAGCTTATTTAACGAAAAACTGTTTTTT,few,-,TRBJ1-4,TRBV5-5
CASSALGTDTQYF,TGTGCCAGCAGCGCCCTAGGCACAGATACGCAGTATTTT,many,-,TRBJ2-3,TRBV9
CASSPGLRQPQHF,TGTGCCAGCAGCCCGGGACTAAGGCAGCCCCAGCATTTT,-,-,TRBJ1-5,TRBV6-6
CASSQGSGQAYEQYF,TGCGCCAGCAGCCAAGGCTCGGGACAGGCCTACGAGCAGTACTTC,many,TRBD1,TRBJ2-7,TRBV4-3
CASSQERGYTEAFF,TGCGCCAGCAGCCAAGAACGGGGATACACTGAAGCTTTCTTT,few,-,TRBJ1-1,TRBV4-1